This entry features one T cell receptor beta chain sequence. What it recognizes is unknown. The source of the sample is a study of cytomegalovirus exposure and HLA in healthy donors. General study points: Fewer N-insertions (relative to the approximately 700-donor mean) were reportedly seen in an Asian-associated ancestry cluster in a later analysis.

This CDR3 spans 14 amino acids. Germline CDR1 is MDHEN and CDR2 is SYDVKM. The V and J ends lost 7 bases and 5 bases respectively, with 14 bases between them. The PCR made use of 60 Vbeta and 13 Jbeta primers. Clones were read by immunoSEQ multiplex PCR, and TCRdb kept only the in-frame ones, dropping some. The table records 96,000 or so clones, around 74% of them present only once. The donors were healthy bone marrow donors. This clonotype was obtained from a woman in her 70s in good health and CMV-seropositive. The chain couples TRBV28 to TRBJ2-2, with a possible D match to TRBD2 (6 bases). The sequenced sample consisted of PBMCs. CDR3 residues: CASTRPGGTGELFF. DNA for the CDR3: TGTGCCAGCACCCGGCCCGGGGGAACCGGGGAGCTGTTTTTT.